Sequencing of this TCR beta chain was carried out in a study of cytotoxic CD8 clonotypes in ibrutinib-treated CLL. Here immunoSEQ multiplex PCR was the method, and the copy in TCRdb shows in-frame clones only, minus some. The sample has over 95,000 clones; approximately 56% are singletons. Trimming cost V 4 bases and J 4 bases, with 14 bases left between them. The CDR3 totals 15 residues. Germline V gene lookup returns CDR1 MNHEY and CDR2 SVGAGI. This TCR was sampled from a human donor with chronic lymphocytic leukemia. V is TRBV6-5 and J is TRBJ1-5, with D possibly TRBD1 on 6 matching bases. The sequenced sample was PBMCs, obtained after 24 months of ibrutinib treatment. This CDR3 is CASSSTQGNNQPQHF. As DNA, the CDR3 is TGTGCCAGCAGTTCAACCCAGGGGAATAATCAGCCCCAGCATTTT.